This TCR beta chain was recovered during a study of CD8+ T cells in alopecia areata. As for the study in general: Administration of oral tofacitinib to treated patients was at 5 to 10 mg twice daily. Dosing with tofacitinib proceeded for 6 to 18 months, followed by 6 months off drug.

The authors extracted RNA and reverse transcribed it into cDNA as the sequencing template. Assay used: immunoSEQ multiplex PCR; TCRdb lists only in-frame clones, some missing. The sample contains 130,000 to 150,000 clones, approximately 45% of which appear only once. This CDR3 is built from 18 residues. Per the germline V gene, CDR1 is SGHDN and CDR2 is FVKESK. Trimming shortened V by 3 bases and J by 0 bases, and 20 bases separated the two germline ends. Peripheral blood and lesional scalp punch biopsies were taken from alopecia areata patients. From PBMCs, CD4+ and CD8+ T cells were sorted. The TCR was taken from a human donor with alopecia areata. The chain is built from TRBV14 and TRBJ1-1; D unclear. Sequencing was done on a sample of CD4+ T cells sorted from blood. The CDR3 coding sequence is TGTGCCAGCAGCCACGGAGGAACAGCGCTCCGTATGAACACTGAAGCTTTCTTT. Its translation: CASSHGGTALRMNTEAFF.